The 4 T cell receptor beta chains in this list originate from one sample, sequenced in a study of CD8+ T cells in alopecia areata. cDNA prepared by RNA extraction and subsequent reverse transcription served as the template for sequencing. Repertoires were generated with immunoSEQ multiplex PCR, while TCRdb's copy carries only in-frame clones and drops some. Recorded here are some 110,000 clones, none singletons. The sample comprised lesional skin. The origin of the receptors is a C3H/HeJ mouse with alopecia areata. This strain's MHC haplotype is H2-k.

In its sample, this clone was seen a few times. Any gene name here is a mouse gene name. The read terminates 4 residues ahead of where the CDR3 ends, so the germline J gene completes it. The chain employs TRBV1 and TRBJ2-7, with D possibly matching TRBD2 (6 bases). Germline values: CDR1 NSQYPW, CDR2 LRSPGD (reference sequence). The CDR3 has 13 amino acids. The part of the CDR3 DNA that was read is TGCACCTGCAGTGCAGGACTGGCTGAT. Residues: CTCSAGLAD. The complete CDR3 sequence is CTCSAGLADEQYF.

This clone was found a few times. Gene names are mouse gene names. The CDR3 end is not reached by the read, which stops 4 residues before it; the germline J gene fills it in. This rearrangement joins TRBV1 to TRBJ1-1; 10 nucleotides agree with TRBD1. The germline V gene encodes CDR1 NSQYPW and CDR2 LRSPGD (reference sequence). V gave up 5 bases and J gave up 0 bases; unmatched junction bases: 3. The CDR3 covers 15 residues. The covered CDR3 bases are TGCACCTGCAGTCCGGGACAGGGGACAAACACA. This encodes CTCSPGQGTNT. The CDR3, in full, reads CTCSPGQGTNTEVFF.

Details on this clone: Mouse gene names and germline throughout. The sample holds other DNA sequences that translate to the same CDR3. This chain's CDR3 is CASSAQGGAEQFF. The covered CDR3 bases are TGTGCCAGCAGCGCACAGGGGGGGGCT. This chain links TRBV13-3 with TRBJ2-1; D possibly corresponds to TRBD1 (8 bases). The CDR3 end is not reached by the read, which stops 4 residues before it; the germline J gene fills it in. The germline V gene has CDR1 NNHDY and CDR2 SYVADS. The CDR3 has 13 amino acids.

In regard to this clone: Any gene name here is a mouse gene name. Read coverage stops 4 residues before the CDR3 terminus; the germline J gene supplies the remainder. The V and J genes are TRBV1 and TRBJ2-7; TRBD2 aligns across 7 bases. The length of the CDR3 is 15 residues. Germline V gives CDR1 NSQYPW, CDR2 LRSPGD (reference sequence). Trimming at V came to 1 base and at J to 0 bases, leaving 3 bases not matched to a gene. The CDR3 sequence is CTCSAAGGDSYEQYF. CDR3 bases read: TGCACCTGCAGTGCAGCGGGGGGGGACTCCTAT.